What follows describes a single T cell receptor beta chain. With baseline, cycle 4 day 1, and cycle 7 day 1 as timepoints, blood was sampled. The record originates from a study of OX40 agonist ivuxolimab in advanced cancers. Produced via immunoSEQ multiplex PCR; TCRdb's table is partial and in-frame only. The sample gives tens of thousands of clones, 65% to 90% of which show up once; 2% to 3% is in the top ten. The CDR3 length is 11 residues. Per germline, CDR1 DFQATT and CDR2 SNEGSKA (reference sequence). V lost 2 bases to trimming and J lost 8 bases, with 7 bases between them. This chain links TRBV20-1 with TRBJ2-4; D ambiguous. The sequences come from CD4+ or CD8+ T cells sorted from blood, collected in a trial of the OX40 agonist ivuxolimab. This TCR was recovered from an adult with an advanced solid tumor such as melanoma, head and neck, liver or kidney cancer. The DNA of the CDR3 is TGCAGTGCTAGATCTGGCGACATTCAGTACTTC. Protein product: CSARSGDIQYF.